This TCR beta chain is drawn from a study of blood T cell repertoires in COVID-19. Overall study: Acute and convalescent COVID-19 specimens originated in the United States, Italy and Spain.

Using immunoSEQ multiplex PCR, the repertoire was profiled, and TCRdb retains in-frame clones only, with some absent. The table includes hundreds of thousands of clones, around 90% detected once. The V end lost 3 bases, the J end lost 8 bases, and 13 bases lay between the germline ends. The CDR3 covers 13 residues. Everyone who took part was 18 to 89 years old, and they came from 20 to 25 US areas. Clinical history reported by participants formed the basis on which cohorts were assigned. Participants in the exposed group had met a COVID-19 case in the 2 weeks before joining the study. This receptor was obtained from a man aged 30-40 years who had been exposed to COVID-19. The chain recombines TRBV12-3 or TRBV12-4 with TRBJ1-2, with a tentative D call TRBD1 (6 bases). Specimen: PBMCs or T cells enriched from blood (not recorded which). The CDR3 protein is CASSLNPGVGYTF. The CDR3 bases are TGTGCCAGCAGTTTGAACCCAGGGGTCGGCTACACCTTC.